Listed here are 10 T cell receptor beta chains from one sample, sequenced in a study of T cells in Graves' hyperthyroidism and ophthalmopathy. What was amplified from RNA transcripts were TCR beta CDR3 regions. HTBI primers drove first-round RT-PCR of the TCR CDR3. TCRdb redid the calling of the multiplex PCR reads with MiXCR, one entry per CDR3 protein. The sample shows fewer than 550,000 distinct CDR3 sequences, less than 20% of them seen only once. Sequenced sample: blood. The source of these receptors is a woman aged 18-29 years with Graves' hyperthyroidism.

This clonotype was recorded many times. J is TRBJ1-5 and V is TRBV16, with D maybe TRBD1 (6 bases). In germline, CDR1 is KGHSY, CDR2 FQNENV. V gave up 1 base and J gave up 3 bases, with 19 bases separating them. The CDR3 spans 18 residues. The CDR3 sequence: CASSQLQGYLFDNQPQHF. The CDR3 bases are TGTGCCAGCAGCCAATTACAGGGCTACTTATTTGACAATCAGCCCCAGCATTTT.

The table lists this clonotype with a few counts. A read error is possible here, since a much larger clone lies one base away. This chain uses TRBV7-9 with TRBJ2-3; weak D call: TRBD2 (6 bases). The CDR3 is 15 residues long. CDR1 and CDR2 (germline): SEHNR, FQNEAQ (reference sequence). The CDR3 DNA reads as TGTGTCAGCAGCTTTTTGGCGGGACGGGGAGATACGCAGTATTTT. This sequence encodes CVSSFLAGRGDTQYF.

This chain links TRBV11-3 with TRBJ2-3, with 7 bases aligning to TRBD1. The CDR3 spans 16 residues. The junction had 6 bases not matched to a gene; V was cut back by 2 bases and J by 1 base. Germline values: CDR1 SGHNT, CDR2 YENEEA. DNA for the CDR3: TGTGCCAGCAGCTTAAGACAGGGAAAAGGCACAGATACGCAGTATTTT. Translating gives CASSLRQGKGTDTQYF.

In this sample, this clonotype turned up many times. The chain employs TRBV28 and TRBJ2-4; a possible D gene is TRBD1 (5 bases). This CDR3 contains 15 residues. Trimming took 6 bases from V and 0 from J, leaving 12 bases between them. Germline V lookup: CDR1 MDHEN, CDR2 SYDVKM. The CDR3 DNA is TGTGCCAGCAGCCGCAGGGCCCTAGCCAAAAACATTCAGTACTTC. Its translation is CASSRRALAKNIQYF.

This clonotype was found many times. CDR3 protein: CASSWAYMGYTF. The CDR3 DNA follows: TGTGCCAGCAGCTGGGCCTATATGGGCTACACCTTC. The chain couples TRBV5-6 to TRBJ1-2, with D uncertain. V was pared by 3 bases and J by 8 bases, with 11 bases between. The CDR3 consists of 12 residues. CDR1 and CDR2 from the germline V gene are SGHDT and YYEEEE.

This clonotype was recorded at least ten times. This chain joins TRBV12-3 or TRBV12-4 and TRBJ2-3; 14 bases match TRBD2. The CDR3 has 16 residues. The trim removed 1 base at V and 9 bases at J, leaving 6 bases unmatched. CDR3 amino acids: CASSLGGLAGGSTQYF. CDR3 nucleotides: TGTGCCAGCAGTTTAGGAGGACTAGCGGGGGGAAGCACGCAGTATTTT.

This chain links TRBV19 with TRBJ2-1, with 7 bases that match TRBD1. Looked up from germline, CDR1 is LNHDA and CDR2 is SQIVND (reference sequence). CDR3 size: 13 residues. Trimming removed 3 bases from V and 9 bases from J; junction bases left unmatched: 5. The CDR3 DNA reads as TGTGCCAGTAGTATCAAAGGGGGCGTTGAGCAGTTCTTC. The encoded protein is CASSIKGGVEQFF.

A few counts support this clonotype. The V gene is TRBV7-3, the J gene TRBJ1-6, with D maybe TRBD1 (6 bases). Germline CDR1 and CDR2: SGHTA and FQGTGA. The CDR3 length is 18 residues. V lost 5 bases and J lost 5, with 22 bases in between. The CDR3 loop reads CASSVGFPETGNNSPLHF. DNA for the CDR3: TGTGCCAGCAGCGTAGGGTTCCCCGAGACAGGAAATAATTCACCCCTCCACTTT.

This clonotype has at least ten counts. The V call is TRBV2, the J call TRBJ1-2; TRBD1 matches 10 bases. Germline CDR1 is SNHLY and CDR2 is FYNNEI. V was pared by 6 bases and J by 6 bases, with 4 bases of the junction left unmatched. The CDR3 runs 13 residues. CDR3 sequence (DNA): TGTGCCAGCAGGCCCGGGACAGGGGATGGCTACACCTTC. Residues: CASRPGTGDGYTF.

This clonotype was detected ten times or more. The chain joins TRBV3-1 to TRBJ2-3; TRBD2 matches at 7 bases. Germline trimming cut 4 bases from V and 2 bases from J; bases unmatched to any gene: 3. The CDR3 consists of 14 residues. Per the germline V gene, CDR1 is LGHDT and CDR2 is YNNKEL (reference sequence). Here the CDR3 reads CASSPSGTTDTQYF. As DNA, the CDR3 is TGTGCCAGCAGCCCCAGCGGGACCACAGATACGCAGTATTTT.